This T cell receptor beta chain was sequenced during a study of T cell responses to AZD1222 COVID-19 vaccine (dated by TCRdb to the early 2020s). Regarding the complete study: Because spike-specific TCR depth and breadth did not differ between the two schedules, AZD1222 recipients who got a second dose at roughly 4 weeks were pooled with those who got a second dose at roughly 12 weeks. TCR sequencing covered over 230 trial participants: 200 to 220 given two doses of AZD1222 and 26 given two doses of MenACWY control vaccine. Trial participants were enrolled by age into subgroups of 18-55, 56-69 and 70-plus years, and about 150, 27 and 61 TCR-sequenced participants, respectively, were included in these subgroups.

Comment on this clone: Its target antigen remains unknown. Base qualities were left out, and no much larger clone turns up one base away.

What the time point label conveys for this sample: baseline before first vaccination. Vaccinee samples came from UK trials COV001 and COV002, including a single-blind randomized controlled phase 2/3 trial of AZD1222 (ChAdOx1 nCoV-19) in healthy adults. For TCRbeta chain sequencing, PBMC samples were collected from trial participants at day 0 and at day 28 after the second dose. Broad study findings and their caveats: The 56-69-year group was small, and its depth increase did not reach significance, likely because of low power. After two AZD1222 doses, both the breadth and the depth of spike-specific TCRs were significantly higher than at day 0 and than in MenACWY recipients. Most participants were white British and females outnumbered males, and the authors suggested that clonal diversity may have been underestimated. Epitopes outside the regions mutated in the B.1.351 and B.1.1.7 variants were reportedly recognized by nearly half of the unique spike-specific TCRs. No day 14 peak-response samples were available, so repertoires were characterized only after the peak T cell response. Only six AZD1222 recipients were SARS-CoV-2 seropositive at baseline, limiting conclusions about previously exposed vaccinees. CD4 TCRs associated with the vaccine covered the entire spike protein, and the dominant responses were in regions 160-218 and 743-854.

The germline V gene yields KGHSH for CDR1 and LQKENI for CDR2. The junction shows trimming of 4 bases on V and 7 bases on J, plus 10 bases between the germline ends. The CDR3 numbers 12 residues from cysteine through phenylalanine. CDR3 DNA only is kept here, 36 bases in frame from base 1. The CDR3 regions of human TCRbeta chains were analyzed by immunosequencing. Processing in the source paper ran as follows. TCRs in the repertoires were compared against a reference library of SARS-CoV-2-specific TCRs that had been generated with the MIRA antigen-specificity platform. Breadth was defined as the fraction of unique TCRs that were SARS-CoV-2-associated. Depth was defined as the fraction of total T cells that were SARS-CoV-2-associated. Using the MIRA data, each spike-specific TCR was assigned both to the spike region to which the TCR was reactive and to a CD4 or CD8 class. Log10-transformed breadth and depth values were compared by one-way ANOVA with Sidak's multiple comparisons tests. Entries here come from immuneACCESS through TCRdb and include only in-frame sequences with V and J called. Some clones fail to appear in such tables; in the studies checked, an unresolved V gene covers under half of the shortfall, and the cause of the remainder is unknown. D and trimming come from the DNA, and the V and J calls and clone size come from that table. The sample includes 150,000 to 200,000 clones, with approximately 94% observed a single time. In total, the top ten clones hold approximately 0.64% of the sample.

This sample comprised peripheral blood, obtained on day 0 of AZD1222 vaccination. The rearranged segments are TRBV18 and TRBJ1-2; possibly the D gene is TRBD1, per 5 matching bases. The receptor was derived from an adult in good health. The CDR3 is CASSRDESGYTF. The nucleotide sequence reads TGTGCCAGCTCACGGGACGAGAGTGGCTACACCTTC.